These T cell receptor beta chains were read from a single sample in a study of response to subunit inactivated influenza vaccine. Via MiXCR, TCRdb re-called the RT-PCR reads, giving one row per CDR3 protein. The sample carries 450,000 to 700,000 distinct CDR3 sequences, 11% to 15% recorded once. The sample consisted of PBMCs from blood, taken about 13 days after vaccination. The receptors originated from a man between 50 and 59 years old who received an inactivated influenza vaccine. CDR3s include the opening cysteine and the closing phenylalanine or tryptophan. Each record gives: J gene, V gene, clone size, D gene, CDR3 protein, CDR3 DNA. A D gene is named only where the DNA matches it firmly. The listing skips clone size in some rows; elsewhere it reads once, few, many or a size class.

j_gene: TRBJ2-7
v_gene: TRBV9
abundance: many
d_gene: TRBD1
CDR3aa: CASSVGQGVHYEQYF
CDR3nt: TGTGCCAGCAGCGTGGGACAGGGGGTACACTACGAGCAGTACTTC

j_gene: TRBJ2-7
v_gene: TRBV6-1
abundance: -
d_gene: TRBD2
CDR3aa: CASSKTLLATHEQYF
CDR3nt: TGTGCCAGCAGTAAAACCTTACTAGCGACCCACGAGCAGTACTTC

j_gene: TRBJ1-5
v_gene: TRBV20-1
abundance: few
d_gene: -
CDR3aa: CSARLGWRQPQHF
CDR3nt: TGCAGTGCTAGGTTGGGGTGGAGGCAGCCCCAGCATTTT

j_gene: TRBJ2-5
v_gene: TRBV12-3/TRBV12-4
abundance: -
d_gene: TRBD1
CDR3aa: CASRQQGQETQYF
CDR3nt: TGTGCCAGCAGACAACAGGGGCAAGAGACCCAGTACTTC

j_gene: TRBJ1-4
v_gene: TRBV6-1
abundance: few
d_gene: -
CDR3aa: CASRTRISSEKLFF
CDR3nt: TGTGCCAGCAGGACGAGGATTTCTTCTGAAAAACTGTTTTTT

j_gene: TRBJ2-7
v_gene: TRBV7-8
abundance: many
d_gene: TRBD1
CDR3aa: CASSLYRGPGSYEQYF
CDR3nt: TGTGCCAGCAGCTTATACAGGGGCCCCGGATCCTACGAGCAGTACTTC

j_gene: TRBJ2-2
v_gene: TRBV19
abundance: few
d_gene: -
CDR3aa: CASSPGNQGTGELFF
CDR3nt: TGTGCCAGTAGTCCCGGGAACCAGGGGACCGGGGAGCTGTTTTTT

j_gene: TRBJ2-5
v_gene: TRBV6-2/TRBV6-3
abundance: -
d_gene: TRBD2
CDR3aa: CASRMSGGPQETQYF
CDR3nt: TGTGCCAGCAGGATGAGCGGGGGGCCCCAAGAGACCCAGTACTTC

j_gene: TRBJ2-7
v_gene: TRBV7-2
abundance: -
d_gene: -
CDR3aa: CASSYGTRYYEQYF
CDR3nt: TGTGCCAGCAGCTATGGGACTCGCTACTACGAGCAGTACTTC

j_gene: TRBJ1-6
v_gene: TRBV20-1
abundance: many
d_gene: -
CDR3aa: CSARTVLNSPLHF
CDR3nt: TGCAGTGCTAGGACAGTGCTAAATTCACCCCTCCACTTT

j_gene: TRBJ1-5
v_gene: TRBV4-2
abundance: few
d_gene: -
CDR3aa: CASKADLRGNQPQHF
CDR3nt: TGTGCCAGCAAGGCGGATTTGCGTGGCAATCAGCCCCAGCATTTT

j_gene: TRBJ2-5
v_gene: TRBV7-2
abundance: many
d_gene: TRBD1
CDR3aa: CASSFRDRGTETQYF
CDR3nt: TGTGCCAGCAGCTTCCGGGACAGGGGTACGGAGACCCAGTACTTC

j_gene: TRBJ1-2
v_gene: TRBV4-3
abundance: many
d_gene: -
CDR3aa: CASSQGGARGYGYTF
CDR3nt: TGCGCCAGCAGCCAGGGGGGGGCCCGAGGCTATGGCTACACCTTC

j_gene: TRBJ2-3
v_gene: TRBV6-2/TRBV6-3
abundance: -
d_gene: TRBD2
CDR3aa: CASSYSTASGRTDTQYF
CDR3nt: TGTGCCAGCAGTTACTCGACGGCTAGCGGACGCACAGATACGCAGTATTTT

j_gene: TRBJ1-1
v_gene: TRBV6-2/TRBV6-3
abundance: many
d_gene: -
CDR3aa: CASSYAFMNTEAFF
CDR3nt: TGTGCCAGCAGTTACGCATTCATGAACACTGAAGCTTTCTTT

j_gene: TRBJ1-4
v_gene: TRBV20-1
abundance: few
d_gene: -
CDR3aa: CSARRTGTTNEKLFF
CDR3nt: TGCAGTGCTAGACGGACCGGGACAACTAATGAAAAACTGTTTTTT

j_gene: TRBJ2-5
v_gene: TRBV20-1
abundance: -
d_gene: -
CDR3aa: CSARDLVSAGTQYF
CDR3nt: TGCAGTGCTAGAGATCTGGTATCGGCAGGGACCCAGTACTTC

j_gene: TRBJ2-1
v_gene: TRBV27
abundance: -
d_gene: -
CDR3aa: CASSSDRILYNEQFF
CDR3nt: TGTGCCAGCAGCTCTGACAGGATTCTTTACAATGAGCAGTTCTTC

j_gene: TRBJ2-2
v_gene: TRBV5-1
abundance: few
d_gene: TRBD1
CDR3aa: CASSLTGENTGELFF
CDR3nt: TGCGCCAGCAGCTTGACAGGGGAGAACACCGGGGAGCTGTTTTTT

j_gene: TRBJ2-3
v_gene: TRBV11-2
abundance: few
d_gene: TRBD1
CDR3aa: CASSSGTGLNTQYF
CDR3nt: TGTGCCAGCAGCTCCGGGACAGGGCTGAATACGCAGTATTTT

j_gene: TRBJ1-1
v_gene: TRBV2
abundance: -
d_gene: TRBD1
CDR3aa: CARRQGLEAFF
CDR3nt: TGTGCCAGAAGACAGGGGTTGGAAGCTTTCTTT

j_gene: TRBJ1-5
v_gene: TRBV11-2
abundance: -
d_gene: -
CDR3aa: CASSLQHGNQPQHF
CDR3nt: TGTGCCAGCAGCTTACAGCATGGCAATCAGCCCCAGCATTTT

j_gene: TRBJ1-2
v_gene: TRBV5-5
abundance: many
d_gene: -
CDR3aa: CASSLSTGKPYGYTF
CDR3nt: TGTGCCAGCAGCTTGTCTACAGGGAAACCCTATGGCTACACCTTC

j_gene: TRBJ2-7
v_gene: TRBV6-1
abundance: few
d_gene: TRBD1
CDR3aa: CASNRQGFDEQYF
CDR3nt: TGTGCCAGCAACCGACAGGGGTTCGACGAGCAGTACTTC

j_gene: TRBJ2-7
v_gene: TRBV18
abundance: -
d_gene: -
CDR3aa: CASSLGTDSYEQYF
CDR3nt: TGTGCCAGCTCACTAGGGACGGACTCCTACGAGCAGTACTTC

j_gene: TRBJ2-2
v_gene: TRBV29-1
abundance: -
d_gene: -
CDR3aa: CSVKTGSGELFF
CDR3nt: TGCAGCGTGAAAACAGGGTCAGGGGAGCTGTTTTTT

j_gene: TRBJ2-3
v_gene: TRBV9
abundance: few
d_gene: TRBD2
CDR3aa: CASSVVASGDTQYF
CDR3nt: TGTGCCAGCAGCGTAGTGGCTAGCGGTGATACGCAGTATTTT

j_gene: TRBJ2-2
v_gene: TRBV3-1
abundance: -
d_gene: -
CDR3aa: CASSQGQLRELFF
CDR3nt: TGTGCCAGCAGCCAAGGACAGCTGCGGGAGCTGTTTTTT

j_gene: TRBJ2-5
v_gene: TRBV12-3/TRBV12-4
abundance: many
d_gene: -
CDR3aa: CASGQGFQETQYF
CDR3nt: TGTGCCAGCGGGCAAGGCTTTCAAGAGACCCAGTACTTC

j_gene: TRBJ2-2
v_gene: TRBV20-1
abundance: -
d_gene: TRBD2
CDR3aa: CSARAGGRAGELFF
CDR3nt: TGCAGTGCCAGGGCGGGAGGGCGCGCCGGGGAGCTGTTTTTT

j_gene: TRBJ2-7
v_gene: TRBV7-9
abundance: -
d_gene: -
CDR3aa: CASSLDWPGRYEQYF
CDR3nt: TGTGCCAGCAGCTTAGACTGGCCCGGACGGTACGAGCAGTACTTC

j_gene: TRBJ1-1
v_gene: TRBV20-1
abundance: -
d_gene: -
CDR3aa: CSARWTDTEAFF
CDR3nt: TGCAGTGCTAGATGGACGGACACTGAAGCTTTCTTT

j_gene: TRBJ1-1
v_gene: TRBV9
abundance: -
d_gene: -
CDR3aa: CASTGEANTEAFF
CDR3nt: TGTGCCAGCACAGGGGAGGCGAACACTGAAGCTTTCTTT

j_gene: TRBJ1-2
v_gene: TRBV4-1
abundance: many
d_gene: -
CDR3aa: CASSQGLGYTF
CDR3nt: TGCGCCAGCAGCCAAGGTCTAGGCTACACCTTC

j_gene: TRBJ1-4
v_gene: TRBV11-1
abundance: few
d_gene: -
CDR3aa: CASSLGSRGGSTNEKLFF
CDR3nt: TGTGCCAGCAGCTTAGGTTCCCGGGGCGGGTCCACTAATGAAAAACTGTTTTTT

j_gene: TRBJ1-2
v_gene: TRBV12-3/TRBV12-4
abundance: few
d_gene: -
CDR3aa: CASSPGQFHGYTF
CDR3nt: TGTGCCAGCAGTCCTGGGCAGTTCCATGGCTACACCTTC

j_gene: TRBJ2-2
v_gene: TRBV7-3
abundance: -
d_gene: TRBD2
CDR3aa: CASSYGLAGAPGTGELFF
CDR3nt: TGTGCCAGCAGCTACGGACTAGCGGGAGCCCCGGGGACCGGGGAGCTGTTTTTT

j_gene: TRBJ2-7
v_gene: TRBV12-3/TRBV12-4
abundance: -
d_gene: -
CDR3aa: CASSLIGLTPYEQYF
CDR3nt: TGTGCCAGCAGTTTAATTGGGCTAACTCCCTACGAGCAGTACTTC

j_gene: TRBJ2-7
v_gene: TRBV2
abundance: few
d_gene: -
CDR3aa: CASSGDTPLSLEQYF
CDR3nt: TGTGCCAGCAGTGGCGACACCCCCCTGTCTCTCGAGCAGTACTTC

j_gene: TRBJ2-2
v_gene: TRBV7-9
abundance: many
d_gene: -
CDR3aa: CASSPFRATDNTGELFF
CDR3nt: TGTGCCAGCAGCCCATTCAGAGCGACAGACAACACCGGGGAGCTGTTTTTT

j_gene: TRBJ2-3
v_gene: TRBV5-1
abundance: many
d_gene: -
CDR3aa: CASRSISGTDTQYF
CDR3nt: TGCGCCAGCAGATCGATTAGCGGCACAGATACGCAGTATTTT

j_gene: TRBJ2-6
v_gene: TRBV9
abundance: -
d_gene: TRBD1
CDR3aa: CASSRQGAGGANVLTF
CDR3nt: TGTGCCAGCAGCCGACAGGGGGCGGGTGGGGCCAACGTCCTGACTTTC

j_gene: TRBJ1-5
v_gene: TRBV28
abundance: many
d_gene: TRBD1
CDR3aa: CASRDRAHQPQHF
CDR3nt: TGTGCCAGCAGGGACAGGGCCCATCAGCCCCAGCATTTT

j_gene: TRBJ2-7
v_gene: TRBV15
abundance: few
d_gene: -
CDR3aa: CATSMPGHSVYSYEQYF
CDR3nt: TGTGCCACCAGCATGCCGGGACACTCCGTTTATTCCTACGAGCAGTACTTC

j_gene: TRBJ2-6
v_gene: TRBV7-2
abundance: -
d_gene: -
CDR3aa: CASSFVLRRANVLTF
CDR3nt: TGTGCCAGCAGCTTCGTGTTAAGGCGAGCCAACGTCCTGACTTTC

j_gene: TRBJ1-1
v_gene: TRBV6-6
abundance: -
d_gene: -
CDR3aa: CASNILTTEAFF
CDR3nt: TGTGCCAGCAATATCCTGACCACTGAAGCTTTCTTT

j_gene: TRBJ2-3
v_gene: TRBV5-1
abundance: few
d_gene: TRBD2
CDR3aa: CASSLAASGLSTDTQYF
CDR3nt: TGCGCCAGCAGCTTGGCGGCTAGCGGACTTAGCACAGATACGCAGTATTTT

j_gene: TRBJ1-1
v_gene: TRBV5-1
abundance: few
d_gene: TRBD1
CDR3aa: CASSRGQGGEAFF
CDR3nt: TGCGCCAGCAGCCGGGGACAGGGGGGTGAAGCTTTCTTT

j_gene: TRBJ1-1
v_gene: TRBV3-1
abundance: few
d_gene: TRBD1
CDR3aa: CASSQYRGGNTEAFF
CDR3nt: TGTGCCAGCAGCCAGTACAGGGGAGGGAACACTGAAGCTTTCTTT

j_gene: TRBJ2-1
v_gene: TRBV24-1
abundance: -
d_gene: TRBD2
CDR3aa: CATSDNSGTSGQRSYEQFF
CDR3nt: TGTGCCACCAGTGATAACTCGGGGACTAGCGGGCAAAGGTCGTATGAGCAGTTCTTC

j_gene: TRBJ2-1
v_gene: TRBV4-3
abundance: few
d_gene: TRBD2
CDR3aa: CASSQDTLAGISYNEQFF
CDR3nt: TGCGCCAGCAGCCAAGATACCCTAGCGGGCATCTCCTACAATGAGCAGTTCTTC

j_gene: TRBJ1-2
v_gene: TRBV7-9
abundance: few
d_gene: -
CDR3aa: CASRGDRNSAGYTF
CDR3nt: TGTGCCAGCAGGGGGGATCGAAACAGTGCTGGCTACACCTTC

j_gene: TRBJ2-1
v_gene: TRBV11-2
abundance: many
d_gene: -
CDR3aa: CASSLLANEQFF
CDR3nt: TGTGCCAGCAGCTTATTGGCGAATGAGCAGTTCTTC